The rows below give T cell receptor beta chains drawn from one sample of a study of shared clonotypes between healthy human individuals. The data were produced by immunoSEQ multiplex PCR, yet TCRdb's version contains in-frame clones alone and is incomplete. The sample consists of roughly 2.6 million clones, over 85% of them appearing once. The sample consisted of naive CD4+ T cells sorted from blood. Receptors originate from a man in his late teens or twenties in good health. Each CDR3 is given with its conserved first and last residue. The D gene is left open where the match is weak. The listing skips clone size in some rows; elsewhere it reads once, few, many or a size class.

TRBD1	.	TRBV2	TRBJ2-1	CASSEDRNEQFF	TGTGCCAGCAGTGAGGACAGGAATGAGCAGTTCTTC
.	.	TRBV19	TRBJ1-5	CASSTQVQPQHF	TGTGCCAGTAGTACACAGGTTCAGCCCCAGCATTTT
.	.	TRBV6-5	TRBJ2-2	CASRPHLAGSGELFF	TGTGCCAGCAGGCCTCATCTAGCAGGGTCCGGGGAGCTGTTTTTT
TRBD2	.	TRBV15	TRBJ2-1	CATSRDQGTSGTNEQFF	TGTGCCACCAGCAGAGATCAAGGGACTAGCGGTACCAATGAGCAGTTCTTC
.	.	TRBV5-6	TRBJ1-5	CASSADMNQPQHF	TGTGCCAGCAGCGCGGACATGAATCAGCCCCAGCATTTT
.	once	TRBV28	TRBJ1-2	CASSPSIGGYTF	TGTGCCAGCAGTCCCTCTATAGGAGGCTACACCTTC
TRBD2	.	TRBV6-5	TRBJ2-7	CASSYRLADSNEQYF	TGTGCCAGCAGTTATCGGCTAGCGGATTCTAACGAGCAGTACTTC
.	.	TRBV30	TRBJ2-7	CAWSVSHADEQYF	TGTGCCTGGAGTGTATCTCACGCGGACGAGCAGTACTTC
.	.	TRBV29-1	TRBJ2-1	CSVDAAINEQFF	TGCAGCGTTGATGCGGCTATTAATGAGCAGTTCTTC
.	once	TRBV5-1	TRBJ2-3	CASRGTGNTDTQYF	TGCGCCAGCAGGGGGACCGGTAACACAGATACGCAGTATTTT
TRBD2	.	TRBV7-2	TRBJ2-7	CASSTVAGGYHEQYF	TGTGCCAGCAGCACCGTAGCGGGAGGCTACCACGAGCAGTACTTC
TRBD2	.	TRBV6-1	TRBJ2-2	CASSGGTSGGLVFGELFF	TGTGCCAGCAGTGGAGGGACTAGCGGGGGGTTGGTTTTCGGGGAGCTGTTTTTT
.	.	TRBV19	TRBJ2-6	CASSIVGGLGANVLTF	TGTGCCAGTAGTATTGTGGGGGGGCTAGGGGCCAACGTCCTGACTTTC
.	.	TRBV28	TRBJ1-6	CAWGPYYNSPLHF	TGTGCCTGGGGTCCGTACTATAATTCACCCCTCCACTTT
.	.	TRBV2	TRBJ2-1	CASSPGVGSYNEQFF	TGTGCCAGCAGTCCAGGGGTAGGTTCCTACAATGAGCAGTTCTTC
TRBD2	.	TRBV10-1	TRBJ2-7	CASSEVPRGASYEQYF	TGCGCCAGCAGTGAGGTCCCGCGGGGGGCATCCTACGAGCAGTACTTC
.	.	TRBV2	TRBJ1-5	CASSEQENQPQHF	TGTGCCAGCAGTGAGCAGGAAAATCAGCCCCAGCATTTT
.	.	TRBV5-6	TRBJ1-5	CASSRDGLSNQPQHF	TGTGCCAGCAGCCGGGACGGGTTAAGCAATCAGCCCCAGCATTTT
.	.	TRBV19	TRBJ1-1	CASSIVRKDTEAFF	TGTGCCAGTAGTATAGTAAGGAAGGACACTGAAGCTTTCTTT
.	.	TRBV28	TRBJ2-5	CASGMGALGQETQYF	TGTGCCAGCGGGATGGGGGCTTTGGGCCAAGAGACCCAGTACTTC
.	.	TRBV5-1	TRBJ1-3	CASRLDAGRGNTIYF	TGCGCCAGCAGATTAGATGCAGGGAGGGGAAACACCATATATTTT